These 6 T cell receptor beta chains share one sample of origin, sequenced in a study of blood T cells in healthy people across ages. The authors ran a second PCR of about 7 to 11 cycles using a sample-barcoded 5' primer and a J-beta primer mix. TCRdb called the 5' RACE reads again in MiXCR, with one record for every CDR3 protein. The data show hundreds of thousands of distinct CDR3 sequences, under 25% seen once. The specimen sequenced was blood. The receptor source for this set is a man aged 65 to 79 in good health.

This clonotype was observed many times. The V gene is TRBV7-6, the J gene TRBJ1-1; D is perhaps TRBD1 (5 bases). Germline lookup yields CDR1 SGHVS and CDR2 FNYEAQ. V shed 1 base and J shed 5 bases, with 11 bases lying between them. The CDR3 totals 14 residues. Here the CDR3 reads CASSLEVGGTEAFF. The CDR3 region has the DNA TGTGCCAGCAGCTTAGAGGTCGGGGGGACTGAAGCTTTCTTT.

The chain joins TRBV6-2 or TRBV6-3 to TRBJ2-1; 7 nucleotides line up with TRBD2. In germline, CDR1 is MNHEY, CDR2 SVGEGT. V lost 7 bases to trimming and J lost 6 bases; unmatched junction nucleotides: 9. The CDR3 runs 14 residues. The CDR3 DNA reads as TGTGCCAGCATCCGGGCTAGCGGAAGCAATGAGCAGTTCTTC. Translated, it gives CASIRASGSNEQFF.

This chain joins TRBV6-6 and TRBJ2-7; D assignment may be TRBD1 or TRBD2 (5 bases each). V lost 2 bases and J 12 bases, leaving 17 bases between the germline ends. The germline CDR1 and CDR2 sequences are MNHNY and SVGAGI (reference sequence). The CDR3 has 13 amino acids. The CDR3 here is CASSYTSDSEGYF. Here the CDR3 DNA reads TGTGCCAGCAGTTACACTTCAGACAGCGAGGGGTACTTC.

This clonotype has a count of ten or more. The rearrangement links TRBV28 to TRBJ2-5, with TRBD1 identical over 9 bases. From germline, CDR1 is MDHEN and CDR2 SYDVKM. This CDR3 is built from 15 residues. V gave up 6 bases and J gave up 2 bases; unmatched junction bases: 7. The CDR3 region is CASSKGQGLQETQYF. The CDR3, as DNA: TGTGCCAGCAGCAAAGGACAGGGGCTTCAAGAGACCCAGTACTTC.

The chain combines TRBV20-1 with TRBJ1-1; possible D gene TRBD1, 6 bases. The V gene's germline CDR1 is DFQATT and CDR2 SNEGSKA (reference sequence). The CDR3 sequence is 15 residues long. V was pared by 0 bases and J by 3 bases, with 14 bases between. The CDR3 here is CSARDPAGADTEAFF. CDR3 nucleotide sequence: TGCAGTGCTAGAGATCCCGCAGGGGCGGACACTGAAGCTTTCTTT.

The rearrangement uses TRBV6-6 and TRBJ1-2; D remains unclear. Germline assignment: CDR1 MNHNY and CDR2 SVGAGI (reference sequence). V was cut by 6 bases and J by 8 bases, with 13 bases left in between. The CDR3 extends over 12 amino acids. In DNA, the CDR3 is TGTGCCAGCAGGTCGCACAGTGGAGGCTACACCTTC. This codes for CASRSHSGGYTF.